One and the same sample provided the 27 T cell receptor beta chains below, sequenced in a study of blood T cell repertoires in COVID-19. Using immunoSEQ multiplex PCR, the repertoire was profiled, and TCRdb retains in-frame clones only, with some absent. The sample has under 250,000 clones; approximately 88% are singletons. Sequencing used PBMCs or T cells enriched from blood (not recorded which). The receptors shown here come from a woman aged 40-49 years who had been exposed to COVID-19.

The CDR3 loop is CASSSWGQGSNEQFF. The CDR3 bases are TGTGCCAGCAGCTCTTGGGGGCAGGGGTCCAATGAGCAGTTCTTC. J is TRBJ2-1 and V is TRBV7-6; a possible D gene is TRBD1 (6 bases). V lost 4 bases to trimming and J lost 6 bases, with 16 bases between them. The CDR3 consists of 15 residues. Germline CDR1 and CDR2: SGHVS and FNYEAQ.

The sample holds one count of this clone. The V and J genes are TRBV9 and TRBJ1-6; no reliable D call. The CDR3 extends over 12 amino acids. The germline CDR1 and CDR2 sequences are SGDLS and YYNGEE. Between the trimmed V and J ends, which lost 0 bases and 9 bases, there was a span of 4 bases. CDR3 sequence: CASSVGGSPLHF. The DNA for the CDR3 is TGTGCCAGCAGCGTAGGCGGTTCACCCCTCCACTTT.

The gene calls are TRBV10-3 and TRBJ2-1; the match to TRBD2 covers 9 bases. The CDR3 length is 15 residues. V was pared by 10 bases and J by 0 bases, with 7 bases of the junction left unmatched. CDR1 and CDR2 from the germline V gene are ENHRY and SYGVKD. CDR3 nucleotide sequence: TGTGCCAGCAGCGATAGCGGGGGCTCCTACAATGAGCAGTTCTTC. This translates into CASSDSGGSYNEQFF.

This sequence joins TRBV2 and TRBJ1-2; D may be TRBD1 (5 bases). Germline CDR1 reads SNHLY; CDR2 reads FYNNEI. The CDR3 loop spans 13 amino acids. V lost 4 bases, J lost 2 bases, and 8 bases lay in between. The DNA for the CDR3 is TGTGCCAGCAGTGGTTCAGGGAACTATGGCTACACCTTC. Protein product: CASSGSGNYGYTF.

CDR3 amino acids: CASSLRDSNSPLHF. Here the CDR3 DNA reads TGTGCCAGCAGCTTGCGGGACAGCAATTCACCCCTCCACTTT. The genes are TRBV7-9 and TRBJ1-6, with 7 positions matching TRBD1. Germline CDR1 reads SEHNR; CDR2 reads FQNEAQ (reference sequence). This CDR3 is 14 amino acids long. V gave up 3 bases and J gave up 7 bases; unmatched junction bases: 3.

The gene calls are TRBV2 and TRBJ1-2; 9 bases match TRBD1. Germline values: CDR1 SNHLY, CDR2 FYNNEI. V lost 6 bases to trimming and J lost 8 bases; unmatched junction nucleotides: 7. The CDR3 extends over 13 amino acids. The CDR3 is CASRGQGIRGYTF. The CDR3 DNA sequence: TGTGCCAGCAGGGGACAGGGAATAAGGGGCTACACCTTC.

V and J are TRBV7-9 and TRBJ2-1; D gene ambiguous. Germline CDR1 is SEHNR and CDR2 is FQNEAQ (reference sequence). This CDR3 is built from 15 residues. V lost 4 bases to trimming and J lost 4 bases, with 14 bases between them. CDR3 DNA sequence: TGTGCCAGCAGCTCGACATCTACGATTTACAATGAGCAGTTCTTC. This gives the protein CASSSTSTIYNEQFF.

The V and J genes are TRBV27 and TRBJ2-7; 7 bases fit TRBD1. Germline V lookup: CDR1 MNHEY, CDR2 SMNVEV (reference sequence). The V gene end was trimmed by 10 bases and the J gene end by 4 bases; junction bases not matched to a gene: 13. The CDR3 spans 14 residues. Written as DNA, the CDR3 is TGTGCCACAAAAGTCGGGACAGAAAGTTACGAGCAGTACTTC. Protein sequence: CATKVGTESYEQYF.

The chain recombines TRBV18 with TRBJ1-4; the D is unclear. The length of the CDR3 is 15 residues. Germline CDR1 reads KGHSH; CDR2 reads LQKENI. V was shortened by 2 bases and J by 0 bases, with 7 bases between the two germline ends. The CDR3 here is CASSPRQATNEKLFF. The CDR3 DNA sequence: TGTGCCAGCTCACCAAGGCAGGCAACTAATGAAAAACTGTTTTTT.

The chain recombines TRBV7-6 with TRBJ2-1, with a possible D match to TRBD2 (5 bases). CDR1 and CDR2 (germline): SGHVS, FNYEAQ. V gave up 0 bases and J gave up 8 bases, with 8 bases separating them. CDR3 size: 13 residues. The CDR3 nucleotides are TGTGCCAGCAGCTTAGCGGGGAGCGATGAGCAGTTCTTC. It is translated as CASSLAGSDEQFF.

This clone was detected only a few times. Other DNA sequences within the sample encode an identical CDR3. The chain has TRBV5-4 and TRBJ1-3; 8 positions agree with TRBD1. CDR1 SGHNT and CDR2 YYREEE come from the germline V gene (reference sequence). V gave up 0 bases and J gave up 7 bases; unmatched junction bases: 0. CDR3 length equals 13 residues. The CDR3 is CASSLDRGNTIYF. In DNA form, the CDR3 reads TGTGCCAGCAGCTTGGACAGGGGGAACACCATATATTTT.

The chain is built from TRBV25-1 and TRBJ2-1; D gene unclear. Looked up from germline, CDR1 is MGHDK and CDR2 is SYGVNS. V was shortened by 5 bases and J by 4 bases, with 6 bases between the two germline ends. The CDR3 has 12 amino acids. CDR3 nucleotides: TGTGCCAGCAGTACCCTATACAATGAGCAGTTCTTC. Translated, it gives CASSTLYNEQFF.

The chain combines TRBV6-5 with TRBJ1-2; 7 bases map to TRBD1. V lost 6 bases and J lost 4; bases outside the gene matches: 5. The CDR3 totals 13 residues. Per the germline V gene, CDR1 is MNHEY and CDR2 is SVGAGI. The CDR3 nucleotides are TGTGCCAGCAGCCGCCCAGGGGGCTATGGCTACACCTTC. This sequence encodes CASSRPGGYGYTF.

The gene calls are TRBV5-1 and TRBJ2-2; 9 nucleotides line up with TRBD1. J lost 5 bases, V lost 5 bases, and 13 bases had no gene match. CDR1 is SGHRS, CDR2 YFSETQ, per germline. This CDR3 is built from 17 residues. Written as DNA, the CDR3 is TGCGCCAGCAGTCGTCAGGGACAGGGAAAGGGAACCGGGGAGCTGTTTTTT. This codes for CASSRQGQGKGTGELFF.

The V and J genes are TRBV28 and TRBJ1-5, with D possibly TRBD1 on 5 matching bases. Germline CDR1 reads MDHEN; CDR2 reads SYDVKM. The CDR3 totals 11 residues. The V end lost 7 bases, the J end lost 11 bases, and 12 bases lay between the germline ends. CDR3 loop: CASTDTHTQHF. The CDR3 bases are TGTGCCAGCACGGACACCCATACCCAGCATTTT.

V usage is TRBV7-2 and J usage is TRBJ2-3; no reliable D call. Germline-derived CDR1 and CDR2 are SGHTA and FQGNSA. Trimming shortened V by 5 bases and J by 1 base, and 13 bases separated the two germline ends. The CDR3 spans 15 residues. The CDR3 loop reads CASSLDISGTDTQYF. The CDR3 bases are TGTGCCAGCAGCCTAGATATTTCTGGCACAGATACGCAGTATTTT.

The chain has TRBV5-6 and TRBJ1-3; D not certain. V was trimmed by 2 bases and J by 0 bases, leaving 9 bases between them. Germline V gives CDR1 SGHDT, CDR2 YYEEEE. The CDR3 has 15 amino acids. The CDR3 nucleotides are TGTGCCAGCAGCTTTGACTGGAGCTCTGGAAACACCATATATTTT. It is translated as CASSFDWSSGNTIYF.

The V gene is TRBV18, the J gene TRBJ2-3; the D gene is possibly TRBD2 (5 bases). Per germline, CDR1 KGHSH and CDR2 LQKENI. Trimming removed 3 bases at V and 0 bases at J, with 10 bases between. The CDR3 totals 15 residues. The CDR3 reads CASSPGRTSTDTQYF. CDR3 DNA sequence: TGTGCCAGCTCACCGGGGAGAACTAGCACAGATACGCAGTATTTT.

This chain links TRBV23-1 with TRBJ2-7, with D possibly matching TRBD1 (5 bases). TRBV23-1 is labeled an ORF, and its function is uncertain. The CDR3 extends over 13 amino acids. The V and J ends lost 5 bases and 2 bases respectively, with 10 bases between them. The chain's CDR3 is CASSWGRTYEQYV. CDR3 sequence (DNA): TGCGCCAGCAGTTGGGGCAGGACCTACGAGCAGTACGTC.

The chain has TRBV28 and TRBJ2-1; D perhaps matches TRBD2 (6 bases). The CDR3 contains 15 residues. Germline V gene sequence: CDR1 MDHEN, CDR2 SYDVKM. V lost 1 base and J lost 6, with 13 bases in between. The CDR3 DNA sequence: TGTGCCAGCAGTTTATCGGGGGTAGTTAGCAATGAGCAGTTCTTC. Translation: CASSLSGVVSNEQFF. Full variable domain (rest looked up from reference TRBV28 and TRBJ2-1): DVKVTQSSRYLVKRTGEKVFLECVQDMDHENMFWYRQDPGLGLRLIYFSYDVKMKEKGDIPEGYSVSREKKERFSLILESASTNQTSMYLCASSLSGVVSNEQFFGPGTRLTVL.

This clone was found once. The chain is built from TRBV6-2 or TRBV6-3 and TRBJ2-1, with a tentative D call TRBD2 (5 bases). Germline V gene sequence: CDR1 MNHEY, CDR2 SVGEGT. This CDR3 is built from 13 residues. Trimming left V 4 bases short and J 9 bases short, with 13 bases between. In DNA, the CDR3 is TGTGCCAGCAGTTCTGCGGGCGTCAGTGAGCAGTTCTTC. It translates to CASSSAGVSEQFF.

The chain has TRBV29-1 and TRBJ2-2; 10 positions agree with TRBD2. Germline CDR1 SQVTM, CDR2 ANQGSEA. CDR3 length: 14 amino acids. V trimming: 5 bases; J trimming: 2 bases; junction bases outside the gene matches: 2. CDR3 DNA sequence: TGCAGCGTTCTAGCGGGAGACAACACCGGGGAGCTGTTTTTT. Amino acids: CSVLAGDNTGELFF.

The rearrangement links TRBV4-2 to TRBJ1-1; 9 bases agree with TRBD1. V lost 1 base to trimming and J lost 3 bases; unmatched junction nucleotides: 3. This CDR3 has 15 residues. Germline CDR1 reads LGHNA; CDR2 reads YNFKEQ. Written as DNA, the CDR3 is TGTGCCAGCAGCCAAGTGGGGGACAGGGACACTGAAGCTTTCTTT. This translates into CASSQVGDRDTEAFF.

V and J are TRBV11-2 and TRBJ2-5; TRBD2 agrees at 11 bases. The junction had 22 bases not matched to a gene; V was cut back by 6 bases and J by 7 bases. Germline assignment: CDR1 SGHAT and CDR2 FQNNGV. The CDR3 is 19 amino acids. The CDR3 here is CASSSGWTSGFDSRGTQYF. Written as DNA, the CDR3 is TGTGCCAGCAGTTCCGGGTGGACTAGCGGGTTTGACTCCCGGGGGACCCAGTACTTC.

This clone was seen a single time. The V gene is TRBV24-1, the J gene TRBJ1-5; D might be TRBD1 (5 bases). The CDR3 contains 15 residues. Germline values: CDR1 KGHDR, CDR2 SFDVKD. V was trimmed by 8 bases and J by 7 bases, leaving 20 bases between them. CDR3 in DNA: TGTGCCACCACCGATTATCCCCAGGGAAGCCAGCCCCAGCATTTT. It yields the protein CATTDYPQGSQPQHF.

V and J are TRBV24-1 and TRBJ1-2, with D perhaps TRBD1 (5 bases). The CDR3 runs to 14 residues. Trimming removed 5 bases at V and 6 bases at J, with 15 bases between. Germline V lookup: CDR1 KGHDR, CDR2 SFDVKD. The CDR3 sequence is CATSAPERGDGYTF. The DNA of the CDR3 is TGTGCCACCAGTGCCCCGGAAAGGGGCGATGGCTACACCTTC.

The chain couples TRBV11-3 to TRBJ1-1; 7 bases agree with TRBD1. Germline loops: CDR1 SGHNT, CDR2 YENEEA. Germline trimming cut 0 bases from V and 0 bases from J; bases unmatched to any gene: 16. The CDR3 has 20 amino acids. CDR3 nucleotides: TGTGCCAGCAGCTTAGAACCATACCGGGACAGACATATCATGAACACTGAAGCTTTCTTT. Its translation: CASSLEPYRDRHIMNTEAFF.